These T cell receptor beta chains were read from a single sample in a study of beta chain features in type 1 diabetes. Profiled with immunoSEQ multiplex PCR; TCRdb holds only in-frame clones, not every one. The data hold some 140,000 clones, with approximately 10% observed a single time. What was sequenced was central memory CD4+ T cells from blood. These receptors came from a man aged 25 to 40 with type 1 diabetes. Each CDR3 is given with its conserved first and last residue. A D gene is named only where the DNA matches it firmly. Clone size is given for some rows only: seen once, a few or many times, or a class if the clone is expanded.

v_call	j_call	clone_size	d_call	cdr3_nt	cdr3_aa
TRBV5-6	TRBJ2-3	-	-	TGTGCCAGCAGCTTAGGCGGGGGCACAGATACGCAGTATTTT	CASSLGGGTDTQYF
TRBV4-2	TRBJ2-5	-	-	TGTGCCAGCAGCCAAGATTCGGCTAGGTACTCCCAAGAGACCCAGTACTTC	CASSQDSARYSQETQYF
TRBV15	TRBJ2-3	-	TRBD1	TGTGCCACCAGCAGGGACAGGGTTAGCACAGATACGCAGTATTTT	CATSRDRVSTDTQYF
TRBV10-3	TRBJ1-3	-	TRBD1	TGTGCCATCAGTGGGACAGGGCGCGGAAACACCATATATTTT	CAISGTGRGNTIYF
TRBV6-6	TRBJ1-4	many	TRBD1	TGTGCCAGCAGTCCCCATGACAGGGATAATGAAAAACTGTTTTTT	CASSPHDRDNEKLFF
TRBV7-9	TRBJ2-4	few	-	TGTGCCAGCAGCCCCCACGGAGGGGGGGCTGCCAAAAACATTCAGTACTTC	CASSPHGGGAAKNIQYF
TRBV4-2	TRBJ2-3	-	TRBD2	TGTGCCAGCAGCCAGGGGACTAGCGGCGGAGATACGCAGTATTTT	CASSQGTSGGDTQYF
TRBV28	TRBJ2-1	-	-	TGTGCCACCTGCGCTGCGGGCGAATCCTACAATGAGCAGTTCTTC	CATCAAGESYNEQFF
TRBV15	TRBJ2-3	few	TRBD2	TGTGCCACCAGCAGAGATGGGACTAGGTGGAATACGCAGTATTTT	CATSRDGTRWNTQYF
TRBV4-1	TRBJ1-2	few	-	TGCGCCAGCAGCCAAGTCCAGGGCGATAACTATGGCTACACCTTC	CASSQVQGDNYGYTF
TRBV5-5	TRBJ2-3	few	TRBD1	TGTGCCAGCAGCCCTCGACAGGGGGCGAACACAGATACGCAGTATTTT	CASSPRQGANTDTQYF
TRBV7-3	TRBJ2-2	-	-	TGTGCCAGCAGATCGGGCGGGGGCGCGAACACCGGGGAGCTGTTTTTT	CASRSGGGANTGELFF
TRBV29-1	TRBJ1-1	-	-	TGCAGCGTTCGGGTTTCCCTGGCTCGGACTGAAGCTTTCTTT	CSVRVSLARTEAFF
TRBV7-2	TRBJ2-4	few	-	TGTGCCAGCAGCTTAGGACAGGGAGGCATTCAGTACTTC	CASSLGQGGIQYF
TRBV9	TRBJ2-5	few	TRBD2	TGTGCCAGCAGCGTAAGTGGAGCGGGGGGGCGGCAAGAGACCCAGTACTTC	CASSVSGAGGRQETQYF
TRBV2	TRBJ1-5	few	TRBD1	TGTGCCAGCAGTGACGGGACAGCGCTAAATCAGCCCCAGCATTTT	CASSDGTALNQPQHF
TRBV2	TRBJ2-5	few	-	TGTGCCAGCAGTGATAGGGGCCAGGCTCAAGAGACCCAGTACTTC	CASSDRGQAQETQYF
TRBV2	TRBJ1-6	-	-	TGTGCCAGCAGTGAAAGGGACACCTATAATTCACCCCTCCACTTT	CASSERDTYNSPLHF
TRBV10-3	TRBJ2-7	-	-	TGTGCCATCAGTCCTTATGGACCGGCGGGGGCCGAGCAGTACTTC	CAISPYGPAGAEQYF
TRBV5-1	TRBJ1-6	few	TRBD1	TGCGCCAGCAGCCCCGGTGGGGACAGGGGTAATTCACCCCTCCACTTT	CASSPGGDRGNSPLHF
TRBV5-1	TRBJ2-2	-	TRBD1	TGCGCCAGCAGCTGGACCGGGACAGGGACCGGGGAGCTGTTTTTT	CASSWTGTGTGELFF
TRBV5-1	TRBJ1-6	few	TRBD1	TGCGCCAGCAGCTCAGAGGACAGGGTTTCACCCCTCCACTTT	CASSSEDRVSPLHF
TRBV28	TRBJ2-5	few	-	TGTGCCAGCAGTTTGCGCGGGGGCGGGCAAGAGACCCAGTACTTC	CASSLRGGGQETQYF
TRBV29-1	TRBJ2-2	few	TRBD1	TGCAGCGTTAACTCCGGGACAGACACCGGGGAGCTGTTTTTT	CSVNSGTDTGELFF
TRBV28	TRBJ1-2	few	-	TGTGCCAGCAGACCCACAGAGACCTATGGCTACACCTTC	CASRPTETYGYTF
TRBV30	TRBJ1-4	-	-	TGTGCCTGGACGGGTGCAACTAATGAAAAACTGTTTTTT	CAWTGATNEKLFF
TRBV7-3	TRBJ1-1	few	-	TGTGCCAGCAGCTTCCAGGATGCCACTGAAGCTTTCTTT	CASSFQDATEAFF
TRBV15	TRBJ2-2	few	-	TGTGCCACCAGCAAGGGGCAGGGAAGAACCGGGGAGCTGTTTTTT	CATSKGQGRTGELFF
TRBV28	TRBJ2-3	few	-	TGTGCCAGCAGACAAAGGGGGCGCGGGGGGACAGATACGCAGTATTTT	CASRQRGRGGTDTQYF
TRBV29-1	TRBJ1-1	few	-	TGCAGCGTTGAATCGGCAGAGAGGACTGAAGCTTTCTTT	CSVESAERTEAFF
TRBV29-1	TRBJ2-3	few	-	TGCAGCGTTGGGCCGGGGGGCGCAGGCACAGATACGCAGTATTTT	CSVGPGGAGTDTQYF
TRBV5-1	TRBJ2-7	-	-	TGCGCCAGCAGCCCATCGACGGGGAGTTCTTACTACGAGCAGTACTTC	CASSPSTGSSYYEQYF
TRBV30	TRBJ2-1	-	-	TGTGCCTGGAATAACGGACAGACTTACAATGAGCAGTTCTTC	CAWNNGQTYNEQFF
TRBV5-6	TRBJ2-1	-	TRBD2	TGTGCCAGCAGCCTGATCCGCGGGACTAGCGGACAGGATGAGCAGTTCTTC	CASSLIRGTSGQDEQFF
TRBV6-5	TRBJ2-1	-	TRBD1	TGTGCCAGCAGTTACGGGACAGACTCCTACAATGAGCAGTTCTTC	CASSYGTDSYNEQFF
TRBV16	TRBJ1-1	-	-	TGTGCCAGCAGCCAAACGGGAAACACTGAAGCTTTCTTT	CASSQTGNTEAFF
TRBV7-3	TRBJ2-3	few	TRBD2	TGTGCCAGCAGCCCCATCGGGGGGGCCGGAGATACGCAGTATTTT	CASSPIGGAGDTQYF